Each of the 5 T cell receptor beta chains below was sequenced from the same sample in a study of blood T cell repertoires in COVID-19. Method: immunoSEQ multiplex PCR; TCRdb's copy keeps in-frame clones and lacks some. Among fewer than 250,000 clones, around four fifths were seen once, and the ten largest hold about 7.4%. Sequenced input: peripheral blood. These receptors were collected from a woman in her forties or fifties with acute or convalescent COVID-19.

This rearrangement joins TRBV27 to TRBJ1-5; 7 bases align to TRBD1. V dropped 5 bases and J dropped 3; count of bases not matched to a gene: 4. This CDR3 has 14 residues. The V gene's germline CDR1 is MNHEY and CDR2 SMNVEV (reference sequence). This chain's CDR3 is CASSRQGDNQPQHF. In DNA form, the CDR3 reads TGTGCCAGCAGTCGACAGGGTGACAATCAGCCCCAGCATTTT.

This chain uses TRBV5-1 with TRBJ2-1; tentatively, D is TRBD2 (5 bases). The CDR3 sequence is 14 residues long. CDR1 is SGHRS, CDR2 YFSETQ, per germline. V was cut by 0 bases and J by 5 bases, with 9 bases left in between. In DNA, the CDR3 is TGCGCCAGCAGCTTGGAACTAGTCCACAATGAGCAGTTCTTC. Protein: CASSLELVHNEQFF. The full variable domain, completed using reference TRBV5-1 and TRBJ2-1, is KAGVTQTPRYLIKTRGQQVTLSCSPISGHRSVSWYQQTPGQGLQFLFEYFSETQRNKGNFPGRFSGRQFSNSRSEMNVSTLELGDSALYLCASSLELVHNEQFFGPGTRLTVL.

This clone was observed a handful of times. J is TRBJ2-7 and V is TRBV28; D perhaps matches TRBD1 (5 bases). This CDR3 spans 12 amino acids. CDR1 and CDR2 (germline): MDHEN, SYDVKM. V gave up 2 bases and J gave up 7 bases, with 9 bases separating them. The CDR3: CASSLGADEQYF. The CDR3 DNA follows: TGTGCCAGCAGTTTAGGGGCGGATGAGCAGTACTTC.

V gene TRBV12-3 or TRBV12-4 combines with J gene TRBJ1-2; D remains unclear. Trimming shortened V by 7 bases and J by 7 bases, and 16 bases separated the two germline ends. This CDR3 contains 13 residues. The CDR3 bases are TGTGCCAGCACCGTATTAGGAGAGGCTGGCTACACCTTC. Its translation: CASTVLGEAGYTF.

CDR3 loop: CAWTKASYEQYF. The CDR3 DNA follows: TGTGCCTGGACTAAAGCCTCCTACGAGCAGTACTTC. This chain links TRBV30 with TRBJ2-7; D not resolved. The CDR3 runs to 12 residues. The germline gives CDR1 GTSNPN, CDR2 SVGIG (reference sequence). V lost 4 bases and J lost 0, with 7 bases in between.